These 10 T cell receptor beta chains were sequenced from one sample in a study of blood T cell repertoires in COVID-19. Clones were read by immunoSEQ multiplex PCR, and TCRdb kept only the in-frame ones, dropping some. The sample holds 150,000 to 200,000 clones, about four fifths seen once. The sequencing input was peripheral blood. The receptors shown here come from a woman in her sixties or seventies with COVID-19, enrolled during active disease.

The genes are TRBV4-3 and TRBJ2-5; D not resolved. In germline, CDR1 is LGHNA, CDR2 YSLEER. This CDR3 has 13 residues. Trimming shortened V by 5 bases and J by 4 bases, and 11 bases separated the two germline ends. The CDR3 sequence: CASSKIVSETQYF. Written as DNA, the CDR3 is TGCGCCAGCAGCAAGATAGTTTCAGAGACCCAGTACTTC.

This chain joins TRBV27 and TRBJ2-1; TRBD2 matches 8 bases. Losses at the gene ends were 6 bases for V and 5 bases for J; bases not matched to a gene: 12. CDR1 and CDR2 (germline): MNHEY, SMNVEV (reference sequence). The CDR3 length is 16 residues. The CDR3 coding sequence is TGTGCCAGCAGACCCGGGCGTAGCGGGGTAAACAATGAGCAGTTCTTC. Translation gives CASRPGRSGVNNEQFF.

This rearrangement joins TRBV4-3 to TRBJ2-7; 10 positions match TRBD1. The CDR3 totals 14 residues. Losses at the gene ends were 4 bases for V and 1 base for J; bases not matched to a gene: 1. The germline CDR1 and CDR2 sequences are LGHNA and YSLEER. The CDR3 loop is CASSLGQGSYEQYF. The CDR3 bases are TGCGCCAGCAGCCTGGGACAGGGGTCCTACGAGCAGTACTTC.

This clone was counted at least ten times. This chain uses TRBV19 with TRBJ2-2; TRBD2 agrees at 13 bases. This CDR3 contains 16 residues. Trimming took 5 bases from V and 4 from J; bases not matched to a gene: 4. Germline CDR1 is LNHDA and CDR2 is SQIVND (reference sequence). Here the CDR3 reads CASSLTSGRITGELFF. The DNA of the CDR3 is TGTGCCAGTAGTTTGACTAGCGGGAGGATCACCGGGGAGCTGTTTTTT.

V usage is TRBV5-1 and J usage is TRBJ1-4; no reliable D call. V lost 0 bases, J lost 8 bases, and 11 bases lay in between. Germline values: CDR1 SGHRS, CDR2 YFSETQ. The CDR3 extends over 14 amino acids. The CDR3 region is CASSLGISGEKLFF. In nucleotides, the CDR3 is TGCGCCAGCAGCTTGGGTATCTCAGGAGAAAAACTGTTTTTT.

The J gene is TRBJ2-1, the V gene TRBV7-9, with 9 bases aligning to TRBD2. The CDR3 is made up of 17 amino acids. V was pared by 1 base and J by 2 bases, with 6 bases of the junction left unmatched. Germline V CDR1 and CDR2: SEHNR, FQNEAQ (reference sequence). For the CDR3, the DNA is TGTGCCAGCAGCTTAGTGCCGGCTAGCGGGACCTACAATGAGCAGTTCTTC. Translating gives CASSLVPASGTYNEQFF.

The rearrangement joins TRBV10-3 to TRBJ2-1; 9 positions agree with TRBD2. The junction had 12 bases not matched to a gene; V was cut back by 11 bases and J by 10 bases. The CDR3 is made up of 13 amino acids. Germline CDR1 is ENHRY and CDR2 is SYGVKD. This chain's CDR3 is CAAERVAGDEQFF. As DNA, the CDR3 is TGTGCCGCGGAGAGGGTAGCGGGAGACGAGCAGTTCTTC.

The CDR3 region has the DNA TGTGCCAGCAGTCTTCCCCAGTCTTATAATTCACCCCTCCACTTT. It yields the protein CASSLPQSYNSPLHF. This chain joins TRBV6-5 and TRBJ1-6; D ambiguous. Germline V gene lookup returns CDR1 MNHEY and CDR2 SVGAGI. This CDR3 is built from 15 residues. Deletions cut 5 bases from V and 4 bases from J, with 12 bases between.

The rearrangement joins TRBV2 to TRBJ1-2; 9 bases agree with TRBD1. The CDR3 sequence is 17 residues long. V lost 3 bases to trimming and J lost 8 bases; unmatched junction nucleotides: 16. Germline V lookup: CDR1 SNHLY, CDR2 FYNNEI. The DNA for the CDR3 is TGTGCCAGCAGTGAGGTCGGGACAGGGCTTTTCGCGGGCGGCTACACCTTC. It specifies CASSEVGTGLFAGGYTF. The full variable domain, completed using reference TRBV2 and TRBJ1-2, is EPEVTQTPSHQVTQMGQEVILRCVPISNHLYFYWYRQILGQKVEFLVSFYNNEISEKSEIFDDQFSVERPDGSNFTLKIRSTKLEDSAMYFCASSEVGTGLFAGGYTFGSGTRLTVV.

This chain uses TRBV10-3 with TRBJ2-3; D may be TRBD1 (6 bases). V lost 7 bases, J lost 5 bases, and 13 bases lay in between. Germline CDR1 reads ENHRY; CDR2 reads SYGVKD. The CDR3 extends over 13 amino acids. In nucleotides, the CDR3 is TGTGCCATCAAGGGGGAGTTGGTAGATACGCAGTATTTT. Amino acids: CAIKGELVDTQYF.